A selection of T cell receptor beta chains follows, all from one sample in a study of blood T cell repertoires in COVID-19. TCRdb keeps only in-frame clones here, not all; method: immunoSEQ multiplex PCR. The repertoire holds 120,000 to 150,000 clones, with roughly 85% as singletons. Sequenced input: peripheral blood. The source is a man between 60 and 70 years old with acute or convalescent COVID-19. The conserved cysteine and the conserved F or W are not part of the CDR3 here. Rows give clone size only sometimes, using once, few, many, or a class for an expanded clone.

J gene,V gene,CDR3 length,clone size,CDR3 protein
TRBJ1-6,TRBV20-1,11,-,SASGGDNSPLH
TRBJ2-7,TRBV28,13,-,ASSLSTGGPYEQY
TRBJ2-1,TRBV29-1,11,-,SVESYSYNEQF
TRBJ1-2,TRBV27,14,once,ASSLKGQGTVLGYT
TRBJ2-7,TRBV3-1/TRBV3-2,14,-,ASSQVTREAANEQY
TRBJ2-7,TRBV4-1,15,-,ASSQAEGTTYSYEQY
TRBJ2-1,TRBV28,12,-,ASRGLAGVNEQF
TRBJ1-2,TRBV28,11,-,ASSSTGRFGYT
TRBJ1-2,TRBV6-5,11,once,ASRGGVNYGYT
TRBJ1-1,TRBV27,12,-,ASSPGVMNTEAF
TRBJ2-2,TRBV13,12,-,ASSLGRGTGELF
TRBJ1-1,TRBV7-6,13,-,ASSLGGGANTEAF
TRBJ1-5,TRBV7-2,12,-,ASSWGGRAQPQH
TRBJ2-7,TRBV3-1/TRBV3-2,13,-,ASSPPAGGFYEQY
TRBJ1-1,TRBV10-3,12,-,AISEGGMNTEAF
TRBJ1-2,TRBV7-6,13,few,ASSPQAGVRYGYT
TRBJ2-3,TRBV2,10,-,ASRGPVDTQY
TRBJ1-5,TRBV6-5,13,many,ASSTGQGANQPQH
TRBJ2-5,TRBV24-1,12,-,ATSDSPVQETQY
TRBJ2-7,TRBV20-1,12,-,SASSGTGAYEQY
TRBJ2-1,TRBV4-2,14,-,ASSQASGGSYNEQF
TRBJ2-7,TRBV7-9,11,few,ASSLQGTYEQY
TRBJ2-1,TRBV7-2,13,-,ASRPGLAGAGEQF
TRBJ1-1,TRBV6-1,12,-,ASSEGGTNTEAF
TRBJ1-1,TRBV7-2,10,-,ASSYTGTEAF
TRBJ2-2,TRBV11-1,10,-,ASSYYTGELF
TRBJ2-5,TRBV24-1,9,few,AADFQETQY
TRBJ2-7,TRBV9,12,-,ASSVVAGEGEVY
TRBJ1-5,TRBV4-3,13,-,ASSQDPHSNQPQH
TRBJ2-5,TRBV28,9,-,ASSRYETQY
TRBJ1-1,TRBV5-5,14,few,ASSLGGQGRYTEAF
TRBJ2-4,TRBV5-8,13,-,ASSSQGQGENIQY
TRBJ1-1,TRBV2,11,-,ASGVNRGTEAF
TRBJ2-7,TRBV10-3,10,few,AISDSFHEQY
TRBJ2-3,TRBV24-1,13,few,ATSDLAGDTDTQY
TRBJ2-1,TRBV5-1,12,-,ASSLLGGREEQF
TRBJ1-4,TRBV7-3,13,-,ASSLTGSPGEKLF
TRBJ1-5,TRBV4-2,13,-,ASSQDGEGVQPQH
TRBJ1-3,TRBV19,14,-,ASSIRVGGSGNTIY
TRBJ2-1,TRBV18,13,-,ASSPSGGTYNEQF
TRBJ1-1,TRBV28,10,few,ASVQGAIQAF
TRBJ2-3,TRBV11-2,17,-,ASSDPATSGAFSTDTQY
TRBJ2-2,TRBV6-5,14,-,ASSLTAPIYTGELF
TRBJ1-2,TRBV2,11,-,ASSDAGWDGYT
TRBJ2-7,TRBV27,13,-,ASSTRDRGLYEQY
TRBJ2-7,TRBV29-1,9,-,SAQSSYEQY
TRBJ1-5,TRBV6-2/TRBV6-3,14,-,ASSFGQGRSNQPQH
TRBJ1-1,TRBV2,11,-,AGITQPAGGAF
TRBJ2-3,TRBV20-1,9,-,SAQGTDTQY
TRBJ1-1,TRBV28,10,-,ASSGPSKGAF
TRBJ2-2,TRBV7-2,9,-,ASSETGELF
TRBJ2-7,TRBV6-1,14,-,ASSDGRDRTTREQY